This TCR beta chain was sequenced during a study of T-cell reconstitution after alpha-beta-depleted transplantation in children. This clonotype was counted ten times or more. What it binds is unknown. Molecular barcoding with unique molecular identifiers was used for the TCRbeta library. Each CDR3 protein gets one entry after TCRdb re-called the PCR reads with MiXCR. The sample contains approximately 31,000 distinct CDR3 sequences, 5% to 7% of which appear only once. Between the trimmed V and J ends, which lost 6 bases and 2 bases, there was a span of 5 bases. Germline loops: CDR1 ENHRY, CDR2 SYGVKD. The CDR3 spans 11 residues. Study observations and caveats: Among T cells one year after transplant, newly produced cells accounted for most counts and diversity. For some patients, TCRbeta diversity was high at day 60 because of recipient T cells and thymic progenitors that survived. Reportedly, roughly two months post-transplant, alpha-beta T cells arose from several hundred expanded graft clones.

The chain combines TRBV10-3 with TRBJ2-7; possibly TRBD1 or TRBD2 for D (5 bases each). The source is a child younger than two who had a stem cell transplant for acute myeloid leukemia, so the T cells may come from the graft donor. The source material was peripheral blood, sampled 60 days after TCRalphabeta/CD19-depleted stem cell transplant. CDR3 protein: CAIRGAYEQYF. The CDR3 DNA sequence: TGTGCCATCAGGGGGGCCTACGAGCAGTACTTC.